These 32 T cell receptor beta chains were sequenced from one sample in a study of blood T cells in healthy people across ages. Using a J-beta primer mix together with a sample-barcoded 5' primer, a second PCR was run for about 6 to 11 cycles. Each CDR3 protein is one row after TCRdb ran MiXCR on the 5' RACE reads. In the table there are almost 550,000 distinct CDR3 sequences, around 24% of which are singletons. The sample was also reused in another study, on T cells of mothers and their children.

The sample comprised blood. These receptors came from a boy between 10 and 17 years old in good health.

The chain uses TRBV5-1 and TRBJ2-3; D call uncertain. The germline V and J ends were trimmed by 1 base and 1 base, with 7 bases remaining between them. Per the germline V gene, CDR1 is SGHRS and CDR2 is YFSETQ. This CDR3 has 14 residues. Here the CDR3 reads CASSLSSGTDTQYF. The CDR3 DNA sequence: TGCGCCAGCAGCTTGTCATCGGGCACAGATACGCAGTATTTT. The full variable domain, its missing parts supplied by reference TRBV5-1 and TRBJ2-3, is KAGVTQTPRYLIKTRGQQVTLSCSPISGHRSVSWYQQTPGQGLQFLFEYFSETQRNKGNFPGRFSGRQFSNSRSEMNVSTLELGDSALYLCASSLSSGTDTQYFGPGTRLTVL.

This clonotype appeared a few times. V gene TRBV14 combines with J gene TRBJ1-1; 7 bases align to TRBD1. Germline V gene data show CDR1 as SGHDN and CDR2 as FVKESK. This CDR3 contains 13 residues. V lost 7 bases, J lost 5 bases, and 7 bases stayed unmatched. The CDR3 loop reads CASIEGARTEAFF. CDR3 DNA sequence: TGTGCCAGCATCGAGGGGGCGCGGACTGAAGCTTTCTTT. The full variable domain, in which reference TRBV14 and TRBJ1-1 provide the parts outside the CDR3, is EAGVTQFPSHSVIEKGQTVTLRCDPISGHDNLYWYRRVMGKEIKFLLHFVKESKQDESGMPNNRFLAERTGGTYSTLKVQPAELEDSGVYFCASIEGARTEAFFGQGTRLTVV.

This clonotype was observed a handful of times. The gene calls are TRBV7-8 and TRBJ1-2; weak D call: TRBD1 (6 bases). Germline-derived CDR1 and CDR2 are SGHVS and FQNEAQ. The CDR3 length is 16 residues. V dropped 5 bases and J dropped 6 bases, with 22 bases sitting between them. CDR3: CASSPTTGFVMDGYTF. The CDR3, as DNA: TGTGCCAGCAGCCCGACGACAGGTTTCGTTATGGATGGCTACACCTTC.

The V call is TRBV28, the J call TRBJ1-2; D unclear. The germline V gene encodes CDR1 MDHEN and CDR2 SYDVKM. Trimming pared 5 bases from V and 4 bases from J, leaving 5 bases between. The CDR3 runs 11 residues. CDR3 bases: TGTGCCAGCAGTACCACCTATGGCTACACCTTC. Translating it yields CASSTTYGYTF.

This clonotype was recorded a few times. Written as DNA, the CDR3 is TGTGCCAGCAGTTACGTACTAGCGGGAGTAAGTGAGCAGTTCTTC. Amino acid sequence: CASSYVLAGVSEQFF. The rearrangement uses TRBV6-2 or TRBV6-3 and TRBJ2-5, with TRBD2 matching 11 bases. The DNA end is more similar to TRBJ2-1, so the J call may be wrong. From germline, CDR1 is MNHEY and CDR2 SVGEGT. The CDR3 covers 15 residues.

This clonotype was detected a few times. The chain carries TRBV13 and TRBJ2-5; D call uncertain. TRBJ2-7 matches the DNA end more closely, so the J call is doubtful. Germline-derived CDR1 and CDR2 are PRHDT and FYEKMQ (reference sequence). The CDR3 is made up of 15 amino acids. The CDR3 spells CASSLGPNDPDEQYF. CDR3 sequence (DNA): TGTGCCAGCAGCTTAGGGCCCAACGACCCCGACGAGCAGTACTTC.

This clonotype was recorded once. DNA of the CDR3: TGTGCCAGCAGCCTAACCACCGGGACGGTAAATCAGCCCCAGCATTTT. Encoded protein: CASSLTTGTVNQPQHF. The genes are TRBV7-2 and TRBJ1-5, with D maybe TRBD1 (5 bases). Trimming left V 5 bases short and J 4 bases short, with 18 bases between. This CDR3 has 16 residues. Germline V gene lookup returns CDR1 SGHTA and CDR2 FQGNSA.

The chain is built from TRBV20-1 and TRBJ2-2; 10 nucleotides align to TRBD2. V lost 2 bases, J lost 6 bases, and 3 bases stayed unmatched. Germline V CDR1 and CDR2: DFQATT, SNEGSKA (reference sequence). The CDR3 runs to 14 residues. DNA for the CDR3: TGCAGTGCTAGACTAGCGGGAGTTGCCGGGGAGCTGTTTTTT. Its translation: CSARLAGVAGELFF.

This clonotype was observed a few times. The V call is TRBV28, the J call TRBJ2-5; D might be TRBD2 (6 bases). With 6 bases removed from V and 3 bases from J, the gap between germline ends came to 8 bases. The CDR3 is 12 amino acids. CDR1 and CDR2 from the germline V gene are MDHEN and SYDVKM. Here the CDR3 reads CASSGGEETQYF. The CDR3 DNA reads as TGTGCCAGCAGCGGCGGGGAAGAGACCCAGTACTTC.

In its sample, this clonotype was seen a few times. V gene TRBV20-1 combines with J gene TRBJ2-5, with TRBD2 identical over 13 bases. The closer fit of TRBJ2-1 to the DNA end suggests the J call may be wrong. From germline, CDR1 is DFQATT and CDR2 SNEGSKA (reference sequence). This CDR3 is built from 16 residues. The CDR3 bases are TGCAGTGCTAGAGTTCACACTAGCGGGAGGGTCAATGAGCAGTTCTTC. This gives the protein CSARVHTSGRVNEQFF.

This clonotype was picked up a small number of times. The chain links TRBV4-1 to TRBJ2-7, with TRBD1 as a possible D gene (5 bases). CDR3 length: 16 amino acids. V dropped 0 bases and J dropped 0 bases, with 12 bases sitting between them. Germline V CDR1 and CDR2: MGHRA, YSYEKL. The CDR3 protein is CASSQDPGLVSYEQYF. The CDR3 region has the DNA TGCGCCAGCAGCCAAGATCCAGGGCTGGTCTCCTACGAGCAGTACTTC.

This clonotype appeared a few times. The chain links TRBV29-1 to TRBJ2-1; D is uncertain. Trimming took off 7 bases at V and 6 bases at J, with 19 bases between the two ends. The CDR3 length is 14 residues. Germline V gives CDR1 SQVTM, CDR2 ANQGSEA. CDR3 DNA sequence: TGCAGCGCCGTCCCCATGAATACTGGCAATGAGCAGTTCTTC. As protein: CSAVPMNTGNEQFF.

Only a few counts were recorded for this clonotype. CDR3 loop: CSVGTGISGNTIYF. CDR3 in DNA: TGCAGCGTGGGGACAGGAATCTCTGGAAACACCATATATTTT. V usage is TRBV29-1 and J usage is TRBJ1-3; TRBD1 aligns across 8 bases. The CDR3 loop spans 14 amino acids. Germline CDR1 reads SQVTM; CDR2 reads ANQGSEA. The V and J ends lost 6 bases and 0 bases, in that order; junction bases with no gene match: 4.

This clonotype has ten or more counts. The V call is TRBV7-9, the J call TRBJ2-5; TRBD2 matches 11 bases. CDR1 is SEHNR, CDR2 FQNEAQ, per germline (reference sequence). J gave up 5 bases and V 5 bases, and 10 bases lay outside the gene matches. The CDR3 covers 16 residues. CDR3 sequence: CASSPTSGGQPETQYF. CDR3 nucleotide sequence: TGTGCCAGCAGCCCAACTAGCGGGGGACAGCCCGAGACCCAGTACTTC.

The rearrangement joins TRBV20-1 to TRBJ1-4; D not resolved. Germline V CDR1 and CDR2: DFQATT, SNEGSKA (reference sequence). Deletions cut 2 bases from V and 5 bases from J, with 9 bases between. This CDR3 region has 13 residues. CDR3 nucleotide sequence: TGCAGTGCTAGAAAAGATACGAATGAAAAACTGTTTTTT. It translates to CSARKDTNEKLFF.

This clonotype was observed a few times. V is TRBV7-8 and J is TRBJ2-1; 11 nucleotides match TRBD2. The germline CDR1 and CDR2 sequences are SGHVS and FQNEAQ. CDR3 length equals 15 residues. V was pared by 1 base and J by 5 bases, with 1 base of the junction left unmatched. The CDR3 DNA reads TGTGCCAGCAGCTTAGTAGCGGGAGGGGACAATGAGCAGTTCTTC. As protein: CASSLVAGGDNEQFF.

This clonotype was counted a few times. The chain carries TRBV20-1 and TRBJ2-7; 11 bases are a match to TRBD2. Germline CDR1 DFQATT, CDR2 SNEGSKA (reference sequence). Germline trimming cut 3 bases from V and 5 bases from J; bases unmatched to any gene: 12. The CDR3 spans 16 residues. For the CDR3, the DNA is TGCAGTGCTAGGCGTGGGGCTAGCGGGAGGTCCCACGAGCAGTACTTC. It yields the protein CSARRGASGRSHEQYF.

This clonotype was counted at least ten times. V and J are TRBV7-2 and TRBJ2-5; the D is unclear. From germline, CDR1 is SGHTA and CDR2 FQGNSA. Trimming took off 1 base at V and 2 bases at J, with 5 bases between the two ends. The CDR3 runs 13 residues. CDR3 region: CASSLVLQETQYF. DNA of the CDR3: TGTGCCAGCAGCTTAGTACTACAAGAGACCCAGTACTTC.

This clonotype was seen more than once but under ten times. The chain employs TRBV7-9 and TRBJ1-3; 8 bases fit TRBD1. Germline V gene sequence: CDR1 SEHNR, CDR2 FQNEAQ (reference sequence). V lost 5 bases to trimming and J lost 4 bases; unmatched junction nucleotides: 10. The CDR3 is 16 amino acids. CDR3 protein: CASSERTGQRGNTIYF. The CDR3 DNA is TGTGCCAGCAGCGAGCGGACAGGGCAAAGGGGAAACACCATATATTTT.

CDR3 DNA: TGTGCCAGCAGCGTCAATTGGAACATTCAGTACTTC. Translating it yields CASSVNWNIQYF. The chain is built from TRBV7-9 and TRBJ2-4; D unclear. The CDR3 length is 12 residues. V gave up 5 bases and J gave up 7 bases, with 9 bases separating them. Germline V gene data show CDR1 as SEHNR and CDR2 as FQNEAQ (reference sequence).

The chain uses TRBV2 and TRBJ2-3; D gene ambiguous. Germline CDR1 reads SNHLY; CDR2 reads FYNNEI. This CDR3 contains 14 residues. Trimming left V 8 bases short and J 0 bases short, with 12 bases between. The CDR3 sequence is CASLPRRSTDTQYF. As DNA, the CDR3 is TGTGCCAGCCTACCGAGGCGGAGCACAGATACGCAGTATTTT. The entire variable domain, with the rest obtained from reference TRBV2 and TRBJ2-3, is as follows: EPEVTQTPSHQVTQMGQEVILRCVPISNHLYFYWYRQILGQKVEFLVSFYNNEISEKSEIFDDQFSVERPDGSNFTLKIRSTKLEDSAMYFCASLPRRSTDTQYFGPGTRLTVL.

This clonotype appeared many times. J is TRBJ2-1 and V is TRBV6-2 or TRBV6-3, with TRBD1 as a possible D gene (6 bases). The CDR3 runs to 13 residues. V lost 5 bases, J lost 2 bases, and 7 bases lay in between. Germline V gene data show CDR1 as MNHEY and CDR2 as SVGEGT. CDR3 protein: CASSRDTYNEQFF. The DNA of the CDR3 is TGTGCCAGCAGTCGGGACACCTACAATGAGCAGTTCTTC.

The CDR3 spells CASSQATGTGPYNEQFF. CDR3 DNA sequence: TGCGCCAGCAGCCAAGCAACCGGGACAGGTCCCTACAATGAGCAGTTCTTC. The chain carries TRBV4-3 and TRBJ2-1; the match to TRBD1 covers 8 bases. Trimming at V came to 1 base and at J to 2 bases, leaving 7 bases not matched to a gene. This CDR3 contains 17 residues. The V gene's germline CDR1 is LGHNA and CDR2 YSLEER.

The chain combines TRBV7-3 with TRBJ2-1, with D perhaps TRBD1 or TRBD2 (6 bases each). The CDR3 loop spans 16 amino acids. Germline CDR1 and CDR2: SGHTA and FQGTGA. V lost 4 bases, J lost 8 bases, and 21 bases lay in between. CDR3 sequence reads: CASSSRRGAQVDEQFF. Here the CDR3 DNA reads TGTGCCAGCAGCTCCCGGAGGGGGGCGCAAGTCGATGAGCAGTTCTTC.

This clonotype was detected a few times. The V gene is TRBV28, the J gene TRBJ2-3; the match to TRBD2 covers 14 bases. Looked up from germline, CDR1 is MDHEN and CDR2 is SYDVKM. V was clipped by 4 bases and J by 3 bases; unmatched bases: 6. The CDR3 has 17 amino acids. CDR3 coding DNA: TGTGCCAGCAGTTCCCGACTAGCGGGGGGGAATACAGATACGCAGTATTTT. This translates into CASSSRLAGGNTDTQYF. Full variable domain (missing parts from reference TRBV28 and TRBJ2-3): DVKVTQSSRYLVKRTGEKVFLECVQDMDHENMFWYRQDPGLGLRLIYFSYDVKMKEKGDIPEGYSVSREKKERFSLILESASTNQTSMYLCASSSRLAGGNTDTQYFGPGTRLTVL.

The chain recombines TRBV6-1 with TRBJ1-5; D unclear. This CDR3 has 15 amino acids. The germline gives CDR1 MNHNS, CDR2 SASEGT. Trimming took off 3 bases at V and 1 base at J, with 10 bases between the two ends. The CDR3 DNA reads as TGTGCCAGCAGTGATCTTCGACGGAGCAATCAGCCCCAGCATTTT. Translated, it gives CASSDLRRSNQPQHF.

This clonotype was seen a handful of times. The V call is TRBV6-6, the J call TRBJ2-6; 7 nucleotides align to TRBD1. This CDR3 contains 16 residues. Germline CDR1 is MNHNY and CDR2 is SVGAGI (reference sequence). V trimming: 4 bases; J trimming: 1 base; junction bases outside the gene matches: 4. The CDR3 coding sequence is TGTGCCAGCAGTTCGACAGGGAATTCTGGGGCCAACGTCCTGACTTTC. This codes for CASSSTGNSGANVLTF.

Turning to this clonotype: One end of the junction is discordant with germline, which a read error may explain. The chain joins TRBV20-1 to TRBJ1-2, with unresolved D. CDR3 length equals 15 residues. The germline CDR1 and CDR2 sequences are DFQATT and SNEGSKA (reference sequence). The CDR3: CGARDTGSYSYDYTF. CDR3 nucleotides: TGCGGTGCTAGAGATACGGGCAGCTATAGCTATGACTACACCTTC.

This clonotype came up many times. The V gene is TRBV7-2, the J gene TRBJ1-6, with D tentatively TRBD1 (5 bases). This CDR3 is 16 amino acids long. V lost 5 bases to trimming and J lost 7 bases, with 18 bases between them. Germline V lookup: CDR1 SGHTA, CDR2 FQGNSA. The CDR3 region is CASSGSGGPTNSPLHF. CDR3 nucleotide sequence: TGTGCCAGCAGCGGGTCGGGGGGTCCGACCAATTCACCCCTCCACTTT.

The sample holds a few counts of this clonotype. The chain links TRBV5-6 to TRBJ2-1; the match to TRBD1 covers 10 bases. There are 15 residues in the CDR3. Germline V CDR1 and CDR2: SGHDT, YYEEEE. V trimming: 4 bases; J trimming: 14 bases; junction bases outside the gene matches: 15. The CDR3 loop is CASSPGTDSGTGEFF. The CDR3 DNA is TGTGCCAGCAGCCCAGGTACGGATTCGGGGACAGGGGAGTTCTTC.

The CDR3 nucleotides are TGTGCCTGGAGTCGCAGGGCCAACTATGGCTACACCTTC. Protein: CAWSRRANYGYTF. The chain joins TRBV30 to TRBJ1-2, with TRBD1 as a possible D gene (5 bases). V was pared by 2 bases and J by 2 bases, with 9 bases between. CDR3 length: 13 residues. Germline CDR1 reads GTSNPN; CDR2 reads SVGIG (reference sequence).

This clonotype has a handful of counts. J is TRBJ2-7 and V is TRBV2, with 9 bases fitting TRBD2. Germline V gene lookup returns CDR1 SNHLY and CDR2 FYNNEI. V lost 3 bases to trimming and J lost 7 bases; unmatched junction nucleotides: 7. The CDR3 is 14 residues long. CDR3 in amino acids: CASSDAGGPREQYF. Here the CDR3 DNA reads TGTGCCAGCAGTGATGCGGGAGGGCCCCGGGAGCAGTACTTC.